This T cell receptor (beta chain) is drawn from a study of blood T cell repertoires in COVID-19. CDR3 size: 15 residues. CDR1 is MNHEY and CDR2 is SVGAGI in the germline V gene. V gave up 6 bases and J gave up 4 bases; unmatched junction bases: 11. This clone was picked up one time. Sequencing used immunoSEQ multiplex PCR; TCRdb keeps in-frame clones, though not all of them. The top ten hold under 20% of the sample, which has 70,000 to 95,000 clones, around four fifths seen once. The sequencing sample was made of peripheral blood. The chain employs TRBV6-5 and TRBJ1-1; 7 nucleotides agree with TRBD1. The receptor was isolated from a human donor in a cohort sampled during active COVID-19. CDR3 protein: CASRLGQAGSTEAFF. CDR3 in DNA: TGTGCCAGCAGACTAGGACAGGCCGGGAGCACTGAAGCTTTCTTT.